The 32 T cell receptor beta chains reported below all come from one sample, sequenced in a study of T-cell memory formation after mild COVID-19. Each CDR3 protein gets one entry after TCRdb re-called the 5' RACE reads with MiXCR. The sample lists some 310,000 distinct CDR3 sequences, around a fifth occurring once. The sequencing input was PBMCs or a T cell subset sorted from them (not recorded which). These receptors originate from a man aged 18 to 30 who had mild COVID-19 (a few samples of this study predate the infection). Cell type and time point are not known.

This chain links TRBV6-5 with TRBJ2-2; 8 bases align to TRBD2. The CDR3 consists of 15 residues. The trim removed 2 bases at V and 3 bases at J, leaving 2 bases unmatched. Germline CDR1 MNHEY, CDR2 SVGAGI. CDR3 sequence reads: CASSYEAGDTGELFF. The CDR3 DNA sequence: TGTGCCAGCAGTTACGAAGCGGGGGACACCGGGGAGCTGTTTTTT.

CDR3 protein: CATSDRGTAGQETQYF. The CDR3 DNA sequence: TGTGCCACCAGTGATAGGGGGACAGCGGGTCAAGAGACCCAGTACTTC. The chain employs TRBV24-1 and TRBJ2-5; D is possibly TRBD1 (7 bases). The V gene's germline CDR1 is KGHDR and CDR2 SFDVKD. The CDR3 runs 16 residues. V shed 3 bases and J shed 2 bases, with 15 bases lying between them.

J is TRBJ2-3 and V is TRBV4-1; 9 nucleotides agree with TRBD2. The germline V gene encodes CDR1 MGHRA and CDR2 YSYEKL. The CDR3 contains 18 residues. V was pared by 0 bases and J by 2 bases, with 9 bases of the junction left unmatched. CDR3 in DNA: TGCGCCAGCAGCCAAGAAGAGTGGAGCGGGGGGAACACAGATACGCAGTATTTT. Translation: CASSQEEWSGGNTDTQYF.

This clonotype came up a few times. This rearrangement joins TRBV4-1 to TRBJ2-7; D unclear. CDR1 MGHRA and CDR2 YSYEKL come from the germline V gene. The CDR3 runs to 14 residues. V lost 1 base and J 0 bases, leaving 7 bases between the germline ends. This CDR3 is CASSQVRSSYEQYV. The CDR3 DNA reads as TGCGCCAGCAGCCAAGTGCGGAGCTCCTACGAGCAGTACGTC.

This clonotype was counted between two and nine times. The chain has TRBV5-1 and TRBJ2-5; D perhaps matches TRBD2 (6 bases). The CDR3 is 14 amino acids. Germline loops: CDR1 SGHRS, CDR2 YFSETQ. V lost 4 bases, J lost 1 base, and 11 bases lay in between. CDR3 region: CASSPGDSQETQYF. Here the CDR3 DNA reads TGCGCCAGCAGCCCGGGAGACAGCCAAGAGACCCAGTACTTC.

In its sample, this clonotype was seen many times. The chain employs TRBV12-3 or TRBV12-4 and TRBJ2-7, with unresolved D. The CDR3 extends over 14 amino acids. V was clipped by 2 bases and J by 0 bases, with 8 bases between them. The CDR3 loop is CASSLSYSSYEQYF. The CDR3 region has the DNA TGTGCCAGCAGTTTAAGCTATTCCTCCTACGAGCAGTACTTC.

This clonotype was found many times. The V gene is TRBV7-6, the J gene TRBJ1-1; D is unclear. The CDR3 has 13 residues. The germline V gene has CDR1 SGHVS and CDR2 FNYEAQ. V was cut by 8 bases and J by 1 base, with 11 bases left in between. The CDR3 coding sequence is TGTGCCAGCCTCGGCGCCTCGAACACTGAAGCTTTCTTT. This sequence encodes CASLGASNTEAFF.

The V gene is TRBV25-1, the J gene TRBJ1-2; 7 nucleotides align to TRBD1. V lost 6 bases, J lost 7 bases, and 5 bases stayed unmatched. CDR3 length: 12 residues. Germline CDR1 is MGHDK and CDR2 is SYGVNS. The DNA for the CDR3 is TGTGCCAGCAGCCTCAGGGGGTCTGGCTACACCTTC. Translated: CASSLRGSGYTF.

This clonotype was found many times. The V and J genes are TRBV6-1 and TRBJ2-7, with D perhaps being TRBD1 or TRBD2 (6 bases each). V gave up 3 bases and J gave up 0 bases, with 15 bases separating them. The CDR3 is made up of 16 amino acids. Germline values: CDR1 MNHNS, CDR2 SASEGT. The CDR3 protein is CASSDEGGGSSYEQYF. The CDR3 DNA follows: TGTGCCAGCAGTGACGAGGGGGGCGGAAGCTCCTACGAGCAGTACTTC.

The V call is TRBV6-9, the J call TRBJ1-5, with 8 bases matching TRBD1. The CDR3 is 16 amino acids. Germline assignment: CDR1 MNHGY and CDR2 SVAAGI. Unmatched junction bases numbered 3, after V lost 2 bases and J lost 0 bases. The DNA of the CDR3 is TGTGCCAGCAGTTATCCAGGGGGCCATAGCAATCAGCCCCAGCATTTT. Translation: CASSYPGGHSNQPQHF.

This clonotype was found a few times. The chain's CDR3 is CASSQRIAGETQYF. CDR3 nucleotide sequence: TGTGCCAGCAGCCAACGGATTGCGGGGGAGACCCAGTACTTC. This chain uses TRBV14 with TRBJ2-5, with D maybe TRBD2 (6 bases). With 2 bases removed from V and 5 bases from J, the gap between germline ends came to 12 bases. The CDR3 extends over 14 amino acids. Germline values: CDR1 SGHDN, CDR2 FVKESK.

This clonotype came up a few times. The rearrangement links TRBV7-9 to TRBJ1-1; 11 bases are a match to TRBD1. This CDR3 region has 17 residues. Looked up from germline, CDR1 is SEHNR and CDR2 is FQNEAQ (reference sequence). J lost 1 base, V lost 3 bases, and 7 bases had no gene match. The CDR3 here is CASSLRTGGMGNTEAFF. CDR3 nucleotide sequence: TGTGCCAGCAGCTTGCGGACAGGGGGCATGGGGAACACTGAAGCTTTCTTT. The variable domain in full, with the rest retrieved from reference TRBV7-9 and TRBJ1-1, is DTGVSQNPRHKITKRGQNVTFRCDPISEHNRLYWYRQTLGQGPEFLTYFQNEAQLEKSRLLSDRFSAERPKGSFSTLEIQRTEQGDSAMYLCASSLRTGGMGNTEAFFGQGTRLTVV.

The CDR3 is CASRPDRRGDQPQHF. Here the CDR3 DNA reads TGTGCCAGCAGACCAGACAGGAGAGGGGATCAGCCCCAGCATTTT. The J gene is TRBJ1-5, the V gene TRBV6-2 or TRBV6-3; perhaps TRBD1 as D (6 bases). The CDR3 extends over 15 amino acids. Trimming pared 6 bases from V and 5 bases from J, leaving 17 bases between. CDR1 is MNHEY, CDR2 SVGEGT, per germline.

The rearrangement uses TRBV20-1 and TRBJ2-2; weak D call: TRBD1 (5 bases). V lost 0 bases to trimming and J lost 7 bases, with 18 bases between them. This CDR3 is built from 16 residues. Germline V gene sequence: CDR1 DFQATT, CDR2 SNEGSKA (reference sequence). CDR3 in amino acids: CSARDHLAGLGGELFF. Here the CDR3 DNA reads TGCAGTGCTAGAGATCACTTGGCAGGGCTCGGCGGGGAGCTGTTTTTT.

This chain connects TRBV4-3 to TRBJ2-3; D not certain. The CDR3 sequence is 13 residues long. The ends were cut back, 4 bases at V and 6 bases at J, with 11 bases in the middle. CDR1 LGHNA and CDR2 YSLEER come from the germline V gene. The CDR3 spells CASSPLPRDTQYF. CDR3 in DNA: TGCGCCAGCAGCCCCCTCCCTCGGGATACGCAGTATTTT.

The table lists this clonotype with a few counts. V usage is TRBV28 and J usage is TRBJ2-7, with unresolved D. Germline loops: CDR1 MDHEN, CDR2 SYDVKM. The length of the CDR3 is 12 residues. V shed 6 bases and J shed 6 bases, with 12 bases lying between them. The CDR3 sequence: CASSPPTREQYV. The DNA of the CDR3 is TGTGCCAGCAGCCCCCCCACCCGCGAGCAGTACGTC.

The CDR3 bases are TGCGCCAGCAGCTCGCGACCCGAGACAGATACGCAGTATTTT. Translated: CASSSRPETDTQYF. The chain employs TRBV5-1 and TRBJ2-3; D ambiguous. The V end was cut by 3 bases, the J end by 3 bases, with 11 bases between. CDR1 is SGHRS and CDR2 is YFSETQ in the germline V gene. The CDR3 spans 14 residues.

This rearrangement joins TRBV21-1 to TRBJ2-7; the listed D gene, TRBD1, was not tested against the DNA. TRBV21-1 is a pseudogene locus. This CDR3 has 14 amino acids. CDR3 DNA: TGTGCCAGCAGCTTCCGGACAGGGAACTACGAGCAGTACGTC. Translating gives CASSFRTGNYEQYV.

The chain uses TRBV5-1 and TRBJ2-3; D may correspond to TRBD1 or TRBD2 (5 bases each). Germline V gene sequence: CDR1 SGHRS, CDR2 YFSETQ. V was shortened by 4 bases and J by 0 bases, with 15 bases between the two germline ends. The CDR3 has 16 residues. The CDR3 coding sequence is TGCGCCAGCAGCGCCTGGGGACGGTATAGCACAGATACGCAGTATTTT. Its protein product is CASSAWGRYSTDTQYF.

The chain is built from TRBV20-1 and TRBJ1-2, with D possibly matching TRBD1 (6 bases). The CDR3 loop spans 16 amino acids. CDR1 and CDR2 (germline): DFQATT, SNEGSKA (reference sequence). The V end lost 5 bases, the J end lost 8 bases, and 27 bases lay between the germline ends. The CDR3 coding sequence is TGCAGTGCTCCCCTTCCCACAGGGCTACAGGACGAAGGCTACACCTTC. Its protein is CSAPLPTGLQDEGYTF.

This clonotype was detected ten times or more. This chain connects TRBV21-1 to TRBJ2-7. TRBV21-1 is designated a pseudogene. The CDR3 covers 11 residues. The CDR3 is CASSKGHEQYV. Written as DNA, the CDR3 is TGTGCCAGCAGCAAAGGGCACGAGCAGTACGTC.

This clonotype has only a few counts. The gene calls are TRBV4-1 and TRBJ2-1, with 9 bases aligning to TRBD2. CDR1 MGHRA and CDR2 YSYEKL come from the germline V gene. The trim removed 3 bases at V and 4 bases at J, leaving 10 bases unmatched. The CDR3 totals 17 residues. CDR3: CASSQGLARGVYNEQFF. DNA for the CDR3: TGCGCCAGCAGCCAGGGACTAGCAAGGGGGGTATACAATGAGCAGTTCTTC.

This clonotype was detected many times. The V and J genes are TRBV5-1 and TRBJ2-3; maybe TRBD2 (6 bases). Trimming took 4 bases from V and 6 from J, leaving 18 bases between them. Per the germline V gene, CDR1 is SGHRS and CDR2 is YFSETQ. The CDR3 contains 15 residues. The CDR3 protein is CASSIGLTRGDTQYF. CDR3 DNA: TGCGCCAGCAGCATTGGTCTGACCCGGGGGGATACGCAGTATTTT.

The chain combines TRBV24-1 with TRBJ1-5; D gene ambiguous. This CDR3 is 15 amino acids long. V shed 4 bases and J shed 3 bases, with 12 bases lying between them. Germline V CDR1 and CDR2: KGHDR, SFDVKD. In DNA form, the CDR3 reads TGTGCCACCAGTGAGGGGATGAGGACCAATCAGCCCCAGCATTTT. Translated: CATSEGMRTNQPQHF.

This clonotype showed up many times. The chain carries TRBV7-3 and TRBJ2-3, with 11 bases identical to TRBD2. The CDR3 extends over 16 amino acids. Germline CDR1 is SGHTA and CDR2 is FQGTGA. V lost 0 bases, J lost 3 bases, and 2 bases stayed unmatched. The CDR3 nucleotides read TGTGCCAGCAGCTTAACAGGGACTAGCGGTACAGATACGCAGTATTTT. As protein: CASSLTGTSGTDTQYF.

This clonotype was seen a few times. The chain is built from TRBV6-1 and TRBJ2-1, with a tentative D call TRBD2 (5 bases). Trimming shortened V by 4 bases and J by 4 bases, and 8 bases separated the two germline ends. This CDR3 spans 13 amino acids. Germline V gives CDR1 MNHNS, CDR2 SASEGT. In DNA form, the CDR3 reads TGTGCCAGCAGTGTGGACTGGTACAATGAGCAGTTCTTC. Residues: CASSVDWYNEQFF.

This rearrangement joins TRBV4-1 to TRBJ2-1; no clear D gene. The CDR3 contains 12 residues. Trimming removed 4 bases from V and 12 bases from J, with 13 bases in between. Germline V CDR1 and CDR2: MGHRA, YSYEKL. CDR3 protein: CASSRDDMGQFF. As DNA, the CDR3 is TGCGCCAGCAGCCGGGATGACATGGGGCAGTTCTTC.

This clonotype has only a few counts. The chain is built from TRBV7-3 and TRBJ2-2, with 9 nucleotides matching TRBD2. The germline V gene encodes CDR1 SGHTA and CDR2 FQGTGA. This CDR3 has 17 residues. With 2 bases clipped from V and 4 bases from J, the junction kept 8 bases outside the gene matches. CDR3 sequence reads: CASSLWSGGLGTGELFF. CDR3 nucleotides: TGTGCCAGCAGCTTATGGAGCGGGGGGCTCGGCACCGGGGAGCTGTTTTTT.

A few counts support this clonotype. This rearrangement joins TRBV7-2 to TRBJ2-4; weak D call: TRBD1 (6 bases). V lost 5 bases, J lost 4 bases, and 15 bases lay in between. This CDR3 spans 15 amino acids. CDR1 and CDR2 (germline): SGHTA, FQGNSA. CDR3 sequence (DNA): TGTGCCAGCAGCCCCGACAGGATCAGGAAAAACATTCAGTACTTC. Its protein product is CASSPDRIRKNIQYF.

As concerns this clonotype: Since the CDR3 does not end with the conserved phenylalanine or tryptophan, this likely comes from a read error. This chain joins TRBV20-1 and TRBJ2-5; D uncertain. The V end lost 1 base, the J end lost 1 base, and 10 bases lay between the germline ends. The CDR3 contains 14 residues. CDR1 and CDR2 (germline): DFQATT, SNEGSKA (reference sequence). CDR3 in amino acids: CSARGVATQETQYL. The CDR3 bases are TGCAGTGCTAGAGGGGTGGCTACCCAAGAGACCCAGTACTTA.

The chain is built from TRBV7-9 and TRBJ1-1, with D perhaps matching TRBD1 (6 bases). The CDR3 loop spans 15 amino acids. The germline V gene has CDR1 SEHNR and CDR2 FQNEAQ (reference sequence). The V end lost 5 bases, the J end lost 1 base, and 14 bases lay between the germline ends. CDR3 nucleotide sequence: TGTGCCAGCAGCCCGCCCGGGACATCGAACACTGAAGCTTTCTTT. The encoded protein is CASSPPGTSNTEAFF. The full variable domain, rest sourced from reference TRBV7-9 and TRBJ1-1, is DTGVSQNPRHKITKRGQNVTFRCDPISEHNRLYWYRQTLGQGPEFLTYFQNEAQLEKSRLLSDRFSAERPKGSFSTLEIQRTEQGDSAMYLCASSPPGTSNTEAFFGQGTRLTVV.

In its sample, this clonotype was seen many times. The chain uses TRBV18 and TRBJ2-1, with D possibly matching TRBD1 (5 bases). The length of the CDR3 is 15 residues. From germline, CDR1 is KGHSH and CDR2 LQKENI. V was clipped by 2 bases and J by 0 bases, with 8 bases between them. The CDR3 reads CASSPGASSYNEQFF. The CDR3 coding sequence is TGTGCCAGCTCACCAGGGGCCAGCTCCTACAATGAGCAGTTCTTC.